The rows below give T cell receptor beta chains drawn from one sample of a study of cytotoxic CD8 clonotypes in ibrutinib-treated CLL. Sequenced by immunoSEQ multiplex PCR; TCRdb stores in-frame clones only, minus some. Here the sample spans about 310,000 clones, around four fifths being singletons. Sequencing was performed on PBMCs, taken before ibrutinib treatment. These receptors all stem from a human donor with chronic lymphocytic leukemia. CDR3s include the opening cysteine and the closing phenylalanine or tryptophan. Fields, in order: D gene, J gene, V gene, clone size, CDR3 DNA, CDR3 protein. D genes are given only for firm matches. The size entry is marked missing in some rows and otherwise reads once, few, many or a size class.

d_gene: -
j_gene: TRBJ2-3
v_gene: TRBV5-1
abundance: -
CDR3nt: TGCGCCAGCAGCTTGGGTGGGTCGGACACAGATACGCAGTATTTT
CDR3aa: CASSLGGSDTDTQYF

d_gene: -
j_gene: TRBJ1-1
v_gene: TRBV28
abundance: -
CDR3nt: TGTGCCAGCACCCTGCGGGTGGACACTGAAGCTTTCTTT
CDR3aa: CASTLRVDTEAFF

d_gene: -
j_gene: TRBJ2-1
v_gene: TRBV27
abundance: -
CDR3nt: TGTGCCAGCAGTCGCCCGGGAAGAGCCCACAATGAGCAGTTCTTC
CDR3aa: CASSRPGRAHNEQFF

d_gene: -
j_gene: TRBJ2-7
v_gene: TRBV10-1
abundance: -
CDR3nt: TGCGCCAGCAGTGAGTCGGGACAACCGCTCGAGCAGTACTTC
CDR3aa: CASSESGQPLEQYF

d_gene: TRBD1
j_gene: TRBJ2-1
v_gene: TRBV28
abundance: -
CDR3nt: TGTGCCAGCAGTTTAGGGGACAGGGGGCTGTACAATGAGCAGTTCTTC
CDR3aa: CASSLGDRGLYNEQFF

d_gene: TRBD2
j_gene: TRBJ2-7
v_gene: TRBV5-1
abundance: -
CDR3nt: TGCGCCAGCAGCTTGGATGCCGGGAGGCTGGCCGACGAGCAGTACTTC
CDR3aa: CASSLDAGRLADEQYF

d_gene: TRBD2
j_gene: TRBJ2-5
v_gene: TRBV4-3
abundance: -
CDR3nt: TGCGCCAGCAGCCAAGATCCGGGAGGGCCGTTCGTCGAGACCCAGTACTTC
CDR3aa: CASSQDPGGPFVETQYF

d_gene: TRBD1
j_gene: TRBJ2-1
v_gene: TRBV7-2
abundance: -
CDR3nt: TGTGCCAGCAGCCCTGGGACAGGGGTATTGTACAATGAGCAGTTCTTC
CDR3aa: CASSPGTGVLYNEQFF

d_gene: -
j_gene: TRBJ2-1
v_gene: TRBV6-4
abundance: -
CDR3nt: TGTGCCAGCAGTGTACAGGCCGCCCCCAATGAGCAGTTCTTC
CDR3aa: CASSVQAAPNEQFF

d_gene: TRBD2
j_gene: TRBJ2-7
v_gene: TRBV2
abundance: -
CDR3nt: TGTGCCGTTAGCGGGAGGGATAGCCACGAGCAGTACTTC
CDR3aa: CAVSGRDSHEQYF

d_gene: -
j_gene: TRBJ1-5
v_gene: TRBV4-3
abundance: -
CDR3nt: TGCGCCAGCAGCCAAGAAGTAGGTCAGCCCCAGCATTTT
CDR3aa: CASSQEVGQPQHF

d_gene: -
j_gene: TRBJ1-4
v_gene: TRBV30
abundance: few
CDR3nt: TGTGCCTGGAGTGTATTGCAGGGTGCTGAAAAACTGTTTTTT
CDR3aa: CAWSVLQGAEKLFF

d_gene: -
j_gene: TRBJ1-2
v_gene: TRBV7-2
abundance: -
CDR3nt: TGTGCCAGCAGCACAGCTTACAGGAGTAACTATGGCTACACCTTC
CDR3aa: CASSTAYRSNYGYTF

d_gene: -
j_gene: TRBJ2-1
v_gene: TRBV15
abundance: once
CDR3nt: TGTGCCACCAGCAGAGATGGAGGCACTGAGCAGTTCTTC
CDR3aa: CATSRDGGTEQFF

d_gene: TRBD1
j_gene: TRBJ2-7
v_gene: TRBV11-3
abundance: once
CDR3nt: TGTGCCAGCAGCTTCGGGACAGGGGCCGCCTACGAGCAGTACTTC
CDR3aa: CASSFGTGAAYEQYF

d_gene: TRBD2
j_gene: TRBJ2-1
v_gene: TRBV29-1
abundance: -
CDR3nt: TGCAGCGTCGGGCGGGAGATTGATGAGCAGTTCTTC
CDR3aa: CSVGREIDEQFF

d_gene: -
j_gene: TRBJ2-1
v_gene: TRBV9
abundance: -
CDR3nt: TGTGCCAGCAGCGTTAGGAACAATGAGCAGTTCTTC
CDR3aa: CASSVRNNEQFF

d_gene: TRBD1
j_gene: TRBJ2-7
v_gene: TRBV4-1
abundance: once
CDR3nt: TGCGCCAGCAGCCAACTAACAGGGGCCTCCTACGAGCAGTACTTC
CDR3aa: CASSQLTGASYEQYF

d_gene: -
j_gene: TRBJ2-1
v_gene: TRBV6-5
abundance: -
CDR3nt: TGTGCCAGCAGTTACACGCCGGGTTCTAGCACCGCGCCGTTCTTC
CDR3aa: CASSYTPGSSTAPFF

d_gene: TRBD2
j_gene: TRBJ2-1
v_gene: TRBV4-2
abundance: -
CDR3nt: TGTGCCAGCAGTCAAAACCCTCTAGCGGGATACAATGAGCAGTTCTTC
CDR3aa: CASSQNPLAGYNEQFF

d_gene: TRBD1
j_gene: TRBJ2-7
v_gene: TRBV18
abundance: -
CDR3nt: TGTGCCAGCTCACCATCGGGACAGATGTACGAGCAGTACTTC
CDR3aa: CASSPSGQMYEQYF

d_gene: TRBD1
j_gene: TRBJ2-6
v_gene: TRBV27
abundance: -
CDR3nt: TGTGCCAGCAGTCCCAACAGGGGGTCTGGGGCCAACGTCCTGACTTTC
CDR3aa: CASSPNRGSGANVLTF

d_gene: -
j_gene: TRBJ2-6
v_gene: TRBV15
abundance: -
CDR3nt: TGTGCCACCAGCAGAGATAAGGGGTCTGGGGCCAACGTCCTGACTTTC
CDR3aa: CATSRDKGSGANVLTF

d_gene: -
j_gene: TRBJ1-5
v_gene: TRBV6-5
abundance: -
CDR3nt: TGTGCCAGCAGCTCTCTGGGGAGCAATCAGCCCCAGCATTTT
CDR3aa: CASSSLGSNQPQHF

d_gene: -
j_gene: TRBJ2-1
v_gene: TRBV11-3
abundance: -
CDR3nt: TGTGCCAGCAGCTTAGGGTTCAATGAGCAGTTCTTC
CDR3aa: CASSLGFNEQFF

d_gene: -
j_gene: TRBJ1-1
v_gene: TRBV7-2
abundance: -
CDR3nt: TGTGCCAGCAGCCTTACCAACACTGAAGCTTTCTTT
CDR3aa: CASSLTNTEAFF

d_gene: -
j_gene: TRBJ2-1
v_gene: TRBV7-9
abundance: -
CDR3nt: TGTGCCAGCAGCTCTAGGAACGGGCTTAATGAGCAGTTCTTC
CDR3aa: CASSSRNGLNEQFF

d_gene: -
j_gene: TRBJ2-6
v_gene: TRBV7-6
abundance: -
CDR3nt: TGTGCCAGCATGGGCATAGCTTCGGATGGGGCCAACGTCCTGACTTTC
CDR3aa: CASMGIASDGANVLTF

d_gene: -
j_gene: TRBJ2-7
v_gene: TRBV9
abundance: -
CDR3nt: TGTGCCAGCAGCGTAGTCGGGGGCGAGCAGTACTTC
CDR3aa: CASSVVGGEQYF

d_gene: -
j_gene: TRBJ2-3
v_gene: TRBV27
abundance: -
CDR3nt: TGTGCCAGCAGTTTATCGATTGGCACAGATACGCAGTATTTT
CDR3aa: CASSLSIGTDTQYF

d_gene: -
j_gene: TRBJ2-5
v_gene: TRBV20-1
abundance: -
CDR3nt: TGCAGTGGGGACCAGGGCGAGACCCAGTACTTC
CDR3aa: CSGDQGETQYF

d_gene: -
j_gene: TRBJ2-7
v_gene: TRBV10-3
abundance: -
CDR3nt: TGTGCCATCAGTGAGTCGCCAGGATACGAGCAGTACTTC
CDR3aa: CAISESPGYEQYF

d_gene: -
j_gene: TRBJ1-5
v_gene: TRBV27
abundance: -
CDR3nt: TGTGCCAGCATGCCAACTGGGGCGGGCACCCCGGCGACCCAGCCCCAGCATTTT
CDR3aa: CASMPTGAGTPATQPQHF

d_gene: TRBD2
j_gene: TRBJ2-1
v_gene: TRBV4-3
abundance: -
CDR3nt: TGCGCCAGCAGCTTCGGACTAGCGGGAGGTTACAATGAGCAGTTCTTC
CDR3aa: CASSFGLAGGYNEQFF

d_gene: -
j_gene: TRBJ1-1
v_gene: TRBV14
abundance: few
CDR3nt: TGTGCCAGCAGCCAAGATCTAAACACTGAAGCTTTCTTT
CDR3aa: CASSQDLNTEAFF

d_gene: -
j_gene: TRBJ2-5
v_gene: TRBV9
abundance: -
CDR3nt: TGTGCCAGCAGCGTAGGTGGCAAGCAAGAGACCCAGTACTTC
CDR3aa: CASSVGGKQETQYF

d_gene: -
j_gene: TRBJ1-2
v_gene: TRBV30
abundance: once
CDR3nt: TGTGCCTGGGGATGGACGGCGAGAGGCTACACCTTC
CDR3aa: CAWGWTARGYTF

d_gene: -
j_gene: TRBJ2-1
v_gene: TRBV15
abundance: -
CDR3nt: TGTGCCACCAGTAGCGCATCGTATCCGGGCATCCATGAGCAGTTCTTC
CDR3aa: CATSSASYPGIHEQFF

d_gene: -
j_gene: TRBJ2-7
v_gene: TRBV2
abundance: -
CDR3nt: TGTGCCAGCAAAGGGAACTACGAGCAGTACTTC
CDR3aa: CASKGNYEQYF